The clone carrying this TCR beta chain was seen repeatedly, ten times or more. Its antigen remains unidentified. The entry originates in a study of blood T cells in healthy people across ages. The second PCR ran about 6 to 11 cycles with a sample-barcoded 5' primer and J-beta primers. A template-switch adaptor with 12 random nucleotides tagged each cDNA molecule. TCRdb reprocessed the 5' RACE reads via MiXCR and lists one record per CDR3 protein. This sample has 600,000 or so distinct CDR3 sequences, with roughly 31% found just once. Total RNA extracted from each sample amounted to at least 5 micrograms. The CDR3 loop spans 17 amino acids. The germline gives CDR1 LGHNA, CDR2 YNFKEQ. V was trimmed by 0 bases and J by 0 bases, leaving 11 bases between them. Study outcomes and limitations: Shifts in expanded clonotypes may have been confounded by donor CMV status, which was unknown. Older age coincided with a roughly linear decline in TCR beta diversity per million T cells.

The sequenced sample consisted of blood. V and J are TRBV4-2 and TRBJ1-4; D unresolved. This receptor was identified in a woman aged 80 or older in good health. CDR3 protein: CASSQDPPPSTNEKLFF. CDR3 bases: TGTGCCAGCAGCCAAGATCCCCCTCCCTCAACTAATGAAAAACTGTTTTTT.